Here is one T cell receptor (beta chain) with its context. Antigen unknown. The sample comes from a study of T cell responses to AZD1222 COVID-19 vaccine. Points from the study as a whole: Nearly half of the spike-specific TCRs reportedly recognize variant regions that carry no mutations. Baseline antibody screening turned up just a handful of seropositive AZD1222 recipients. Recipients of two AZD1222 doses showed rising Spike-specific TCR breadth and depth.

Repertoires were generated with immunoSEQ multiplex PCR, while TCRdb's copy carries only in-frame clones and drops some. The sample gives 95,000 to 150,000 clones, around nine tenths of which show up once; 2% to 3% is in the top ten. V shed 3 bases and J shed 4 bases, with 12 bases lying between them. Germline lookup yields CDR1 LNHDA and CDR2 SQIVND (reference sequence). The CDR3 loop spans 14 amino acids. The chain has TRBV19 and TRBJ1-2; D is undetermined. This sequence originates from an adult in good health. The input for sequencing was peripheral blood, taken on day 0 of AZD1222 vaccination. The DNA of the CDR3 is TGTGCCAGTAGTATCCGGGCCGCGCTCTATGGCTACACCTTC. Translation gives CASSIRAALYGYTF.